The T cell receptor beta chain under discussion was sequenced for a study of T-cell reconstitution after alpha-beta-depleted transplantation in children. Study-wide points: Newly produced T cells mostly accounted for T-cell counts and diversity one year post-transplant.

This clonotype was detected a few times. What it binds is unknown. The TCRbeta library was prepared with unique molecular identifiers. MiXCR, run by TCRdb on the PCR reads, gives a single entry per CDR3 protein. Here the sample spans about 340,000 distinct CDR3 sequences, roughly 16% being singletons. CDR3 length: 20 amino acids. From germline, CDR1 is MGHRA and CDR2 YSYEKL. V lost 0 bases to trimming and J lost 0 bases; unmatched junction nucleotides: 10. The sample here was PBMCs, mostly from graft donor cells, taken 360 days after TCRalphabeta/CD19-depleted stem cell transplant. The TCR was taken from a male patient between 2 and 15 years old who had a stem cell transplant for acute lymphoblastic leukemia, so the T cells may come from the graft donor. The chain uses TRBV4-1 and TRBJ2-1, with TRBD2 identical over 11 bases. The CDR3 nucleotides read TGCGCCAGCAGCCAAGATCGAATAGCGGGAGGGCCCCGCTCCTACAATGAGCAGTTCTTC. Translation gives CASSQDRIAGGPRSYNEQFF.